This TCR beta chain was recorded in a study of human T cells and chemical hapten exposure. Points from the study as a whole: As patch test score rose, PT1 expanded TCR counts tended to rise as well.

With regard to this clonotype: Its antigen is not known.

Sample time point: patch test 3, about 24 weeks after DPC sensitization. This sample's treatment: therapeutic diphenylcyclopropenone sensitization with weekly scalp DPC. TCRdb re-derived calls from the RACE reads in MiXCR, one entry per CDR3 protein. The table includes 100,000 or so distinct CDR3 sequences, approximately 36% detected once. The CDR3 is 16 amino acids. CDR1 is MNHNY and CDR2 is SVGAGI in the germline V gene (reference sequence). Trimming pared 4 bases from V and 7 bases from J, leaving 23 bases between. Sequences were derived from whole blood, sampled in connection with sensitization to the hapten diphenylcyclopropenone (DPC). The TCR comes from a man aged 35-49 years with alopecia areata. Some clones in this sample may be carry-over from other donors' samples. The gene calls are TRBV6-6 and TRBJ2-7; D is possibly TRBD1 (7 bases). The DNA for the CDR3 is TGTGCCAGCAGTTCCGTGGAGGGGGCGAGAGGGTGGGAGCAGTACGTC. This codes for CASSSVEGARGWEQYV.